Listed here is a single T cell receptor beta chain. This receptor's antigen is unknown. Base-call qualities are not available, and no considerably larger clone is one nucleotide away. These data come from a study of T cell responses to AZD1222 COVID-19 vaccine (dated by TCRdb to the early 2020s). For context, the study as a whole: TCR sequencing covered 233 trial participants: around 210 given two doses of AZD1222 and approximately 26 given two doses of MenACWY control vaccine. Trial participants were enrolled by age into subgroups of 18-55, 56-69 and 70-plus years, and around 150, 28 and 57 TCR-sequenced participants, respectively, were included in these subgroups. What the authors observed across the whole study: After two AZD1222 doses, both the breadth and the depth of spike-specific TCRs were significantly higher than at day 0 and than in MenACWY recipients. CD4 TCRs associated with the vaccine covered the entire spike protein, and the dominant responses were in regions 160-218 and 743-854. Nearly half of unique spike-specific TCRs reportedly recognized epitopes outside regions mutated in the B.1.351 and B.1.1.7 variants. Conclusions about previously exposed vaccinees are limited because only 5 or 6 AZD1222 recipients were SARS-CoV-2 seropositive at baseline. No day 14 peak-response samples were available, so repertoires were characterized only after the peak T cell response. Participants were mostly white British, with more females than males. The authors suggested clonal diversity may have been underestimated. In the small 56-69-year group, the increase in depth fell short of significance, most likely because of low power.

The CDR3 regions of human TCRbeta chains were analyzed by immunosequencing. As for the original processing: TCRs in the repertoires were matched against a reference library of SARS-CoV-2-specific TCRs that had been generated with the MIRA antigen-specificity platform. Breadth meant the fraction of unique TCRs that were SARS-CoV-2-associated, whereas depth meant the fraction of total T cells that were SARS-CoV-2-associated. Using the MIRA data, every spike-specific TCR was mapped to the spike region that the TCR reacted to and assigned to either a CD4 or a CD8 class. Log10-transformed breadth and depth values were compared by one-way ANOVA with Sidak's multiple comparisons tests. The immuneACCESS repertoire file appears here via TCRdb, limited to in-frame rearrangements. These files lack a portion of the clones; in checked studies, under half of the deficit traces to unresolved V genes, and the cause of the others is not known. The V and J calls and clone size were taken over from that table, and D and trimming were inferred from the DNA. This sample is represented by around 140,000 clones; about 91% of them were singletons. Roughly 2% of the sample lies in the top ten.

The germline V gene yields SGHVS for CDR1 and FQNEAQ for CDR2. V and J lose 6 bases and 3 bases, and a span of 18 bases separates them. Counted from cysteine to phenylalanine, this CDR3 has 16 amino acids. The DNA shown is the 48-base CDR3, in frame from base 1. The time point label, read with the paper, signifies: about 28 days (+/-7) after the second vaccine dose. AZD1222 recipients with second doses at about 4 weeks or about 12 weeks were pooled, because spike-specific TCR depth and breadth did not differ between schedules. Samples from vaccinated people were obtained from the UK trials COV001 and COV002, which included a single-blind randomized controlled phase 2/3 trial of AZD1222 (ChAdOx1 nCoV-19) in healthy adults. For TCRbeta chain sequencing, PBMC samples from trial participants were taken at day 0 and at day 28 after the second dose.

The material sequenced was peripheral blood, taken 28 days after the second AZD1222 dose. The chain was built from TRBV7-8 and TRBJ2-1; no confident D gene assignment can be made. The sequence was collected from an adult who received the AZD1222 COVID-19 vaccine. The CDR3 region: CASSPHGGAHYNEQFF. At the DNA level, the sequence is TGTGCCAGCAGTCCTCACGGTGGAGCGCACTACAATGAGCAGTTCTTC.